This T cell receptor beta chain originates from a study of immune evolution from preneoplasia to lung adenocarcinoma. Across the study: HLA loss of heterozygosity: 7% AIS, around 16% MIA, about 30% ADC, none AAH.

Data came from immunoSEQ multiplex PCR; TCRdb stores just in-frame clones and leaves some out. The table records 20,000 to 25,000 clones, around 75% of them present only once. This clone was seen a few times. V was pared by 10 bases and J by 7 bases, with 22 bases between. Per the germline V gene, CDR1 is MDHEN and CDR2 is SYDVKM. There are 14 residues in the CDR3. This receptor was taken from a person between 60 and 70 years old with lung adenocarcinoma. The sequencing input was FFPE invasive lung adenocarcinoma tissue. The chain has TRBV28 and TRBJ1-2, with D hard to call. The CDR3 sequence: CATTVYYGVSGYTF. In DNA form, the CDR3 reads TGTGCCACCACAGTTTATTATGGGGTGTCTGGCTACACCTTC.